This T cell receptor (beta chain) was sequenced in a study of response to subunit inactivated influenza vaccine. Study-wide findings and caveats: There was a suggestion from the authors that each seasonal influenza vaccination recruits few new T cells.

TCRdb independently ran MiXCR on the RT-PCR reads; one entry per CDR3 protein. In the table there are about 480,000 distinct CDR3 sequences, 10% to 15% of which are singletons. This clonotype was counted at least ten times. Its antigen remains unknown. This CDR3 has 15 amino acids. Per the germline V gene, CDR1 is SEHNR and CDR2 is FQNEAQ (reference sequence). Trimming took off 6 bases at V and 1 base at J, with 12 bases between the two ends. The J gene is TRBJ2-2, the V gene TRBV7-9; D perhaps matches TRBD1 (5 bases). The clonotype was recovered from a man aged 45-60 years who received an inactivated influenza vaccine. The specimen comprised PBMCs from blood, sampled 35 to 45 days after vaccination. CDR3 DNA sequence: TGTGCCAGCAGACCGACAGAGCTGAACACCGGGGAGCTGTTTTTT. This sequence encodes CASRPTELNTGELFF.